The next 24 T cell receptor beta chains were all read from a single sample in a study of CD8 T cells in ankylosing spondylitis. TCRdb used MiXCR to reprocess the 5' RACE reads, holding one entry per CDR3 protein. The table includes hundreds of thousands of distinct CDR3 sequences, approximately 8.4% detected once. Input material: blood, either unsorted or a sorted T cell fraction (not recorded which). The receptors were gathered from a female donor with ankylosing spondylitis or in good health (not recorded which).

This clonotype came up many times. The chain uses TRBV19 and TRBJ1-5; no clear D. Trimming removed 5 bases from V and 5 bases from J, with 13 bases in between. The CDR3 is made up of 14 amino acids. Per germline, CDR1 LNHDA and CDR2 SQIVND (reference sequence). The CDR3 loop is CASSAARRDQPQHF. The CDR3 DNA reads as TGTGCCAGTAGTGCCGCCCGACGGGATCAGCCCCAGCATTTT.

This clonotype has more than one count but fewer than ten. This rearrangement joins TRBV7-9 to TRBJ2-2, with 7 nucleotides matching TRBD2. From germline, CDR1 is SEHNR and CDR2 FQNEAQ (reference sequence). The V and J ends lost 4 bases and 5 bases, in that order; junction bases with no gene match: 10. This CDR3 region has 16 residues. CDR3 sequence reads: CASSSPATSRTGELFF. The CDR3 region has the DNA TGTGCCAGCAGCTCCCCAGCGACTAGCAGGACCGGGGAGCTGTTTTTT.

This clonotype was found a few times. Here the CDR3 DNA reads TGTGCCAGCAGTTTAACTAGTTCTCGCACAGATACGCAGTATTTT. Amino acid sequence: CASSLTSSRTDTQYF. J is TRBJ2-3 and V is TRBV27, with a tentative D call TRBD2 (5 bases). Germline CDR1 reads MNHEY; CDR2 reads SMNVEV (reference sequence). This CDR3 has 15 amino acids. The V end was cut by 2 bases, the J end by 1 base, with 10 bases between.

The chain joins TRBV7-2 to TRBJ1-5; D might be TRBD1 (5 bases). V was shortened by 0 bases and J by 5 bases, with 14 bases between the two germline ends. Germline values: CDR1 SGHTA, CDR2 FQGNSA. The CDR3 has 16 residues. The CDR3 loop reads CASSLAQGRGYQPQHF. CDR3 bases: TGTGCCAGCAGCTTAGCGCAGGGAAGAGGATATCAGCCCCAGCATTTT. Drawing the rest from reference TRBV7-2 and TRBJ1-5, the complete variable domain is GAGVSQSPSNKVTEKGKDVELRCDPISGHTALYWYRQSLGQGLEFLIYFQGNSAPDKSGLPSDRFSAERTGGSVSTLTIQRTQQEDSAVYLCASSLAQGRGYQPQHFGDGTRLSIL.

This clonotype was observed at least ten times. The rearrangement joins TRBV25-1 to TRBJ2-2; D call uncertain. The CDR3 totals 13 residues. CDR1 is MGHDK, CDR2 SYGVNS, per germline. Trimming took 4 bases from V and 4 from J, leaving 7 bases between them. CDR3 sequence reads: CASSGVITGELFF. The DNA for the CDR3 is TGTGCCAGCAGTGGGGTAATCACCGGGGAGCTGTTTTTT. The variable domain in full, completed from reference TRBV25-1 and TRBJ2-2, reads EADIYQTPRYLVIGTGKKITLECSQTMGHDKMYWYQQDPGMELHLIHYSYGVNSTEKGDLSSESTVSRIRTEHFPLTLESARPSHTSQYLCASSGVITGELFFGEGSRLTVL.

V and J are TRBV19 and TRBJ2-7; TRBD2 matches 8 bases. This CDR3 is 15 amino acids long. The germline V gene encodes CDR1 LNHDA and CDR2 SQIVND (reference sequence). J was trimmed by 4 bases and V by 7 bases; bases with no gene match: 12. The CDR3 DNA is TGTGCCAGTACGCCCACGGGAGGGATCGGTTACGAGCAGTACTTC. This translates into CASTPTGGIGYEQYF.

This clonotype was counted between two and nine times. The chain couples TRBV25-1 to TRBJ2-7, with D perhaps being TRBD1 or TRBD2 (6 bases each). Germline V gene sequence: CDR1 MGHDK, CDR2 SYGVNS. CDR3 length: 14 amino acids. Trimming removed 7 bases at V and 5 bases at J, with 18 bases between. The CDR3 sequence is CASMGGEGINEQYF. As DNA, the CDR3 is TGTGCCAGCATGGGGGGCGAGGGAATAAACGAGCAGTACTTC.

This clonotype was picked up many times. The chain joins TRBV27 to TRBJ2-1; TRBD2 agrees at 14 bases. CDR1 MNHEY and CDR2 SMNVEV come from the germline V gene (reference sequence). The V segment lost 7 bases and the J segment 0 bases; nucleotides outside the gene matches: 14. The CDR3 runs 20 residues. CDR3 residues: CASTQTSGRALSSSYNEQFF. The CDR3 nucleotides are TGTGCCAGCACCCAGACTAGCGGGAGGGCCTTATCGAGCTCCTACAATGAGCAGTTCTTC.

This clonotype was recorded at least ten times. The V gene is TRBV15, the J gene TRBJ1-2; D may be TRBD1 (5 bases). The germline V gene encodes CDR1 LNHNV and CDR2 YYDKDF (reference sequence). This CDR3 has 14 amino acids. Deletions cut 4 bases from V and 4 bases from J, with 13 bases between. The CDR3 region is CATSTPGLGYGYTF. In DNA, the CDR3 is TGTGCCACCAGCACTCCAGGGCTAGGCTATGGCTACACCTTC.

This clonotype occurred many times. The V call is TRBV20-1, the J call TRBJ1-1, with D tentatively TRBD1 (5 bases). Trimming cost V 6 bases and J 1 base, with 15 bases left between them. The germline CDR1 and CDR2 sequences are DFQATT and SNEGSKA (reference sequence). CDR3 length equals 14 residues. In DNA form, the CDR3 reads TGCAGTGCCCGACAGCCGCGCCGGAACACTGAAGCTTTCTTT. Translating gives CSARQPRRNTEAFF.

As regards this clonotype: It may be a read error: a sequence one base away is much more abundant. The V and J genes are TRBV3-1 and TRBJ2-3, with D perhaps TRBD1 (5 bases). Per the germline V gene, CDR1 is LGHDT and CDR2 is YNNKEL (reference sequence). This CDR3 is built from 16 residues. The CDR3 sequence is CTSSPQGEPSTDTQYF. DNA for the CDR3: TGTACCAGCAGTCCCCAGGGCGAGCCCAGCACAGATACGCAGTATTTT.

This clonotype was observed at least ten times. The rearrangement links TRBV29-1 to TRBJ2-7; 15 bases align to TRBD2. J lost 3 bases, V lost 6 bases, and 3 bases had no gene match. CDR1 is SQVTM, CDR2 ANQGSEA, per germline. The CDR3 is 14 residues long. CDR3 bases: TGCAGCGTGGGACTAGCGGGAGGAGGCTACGAGCAGTACTTC. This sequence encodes CSVGLAGGGYEQYF.

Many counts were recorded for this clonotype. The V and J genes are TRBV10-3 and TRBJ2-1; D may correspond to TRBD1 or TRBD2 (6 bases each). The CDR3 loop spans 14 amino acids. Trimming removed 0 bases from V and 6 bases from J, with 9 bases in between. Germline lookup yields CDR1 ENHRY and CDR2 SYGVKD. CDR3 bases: TGTGCCATCAGTGAGTCCGGGGGCCTCAATGAGCAGTTCTTC. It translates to CAISESGGLNEQFF.

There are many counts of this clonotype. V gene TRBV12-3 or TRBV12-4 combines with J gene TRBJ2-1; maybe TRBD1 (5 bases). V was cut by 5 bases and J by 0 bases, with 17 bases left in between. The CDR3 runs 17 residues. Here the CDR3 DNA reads TGTGCCAGCAGTCCGCCCAGGGTCGCTGGCTCCTACAATGAGCAGTTCTTC. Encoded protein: CASSPPRVAGSYNEQFF.

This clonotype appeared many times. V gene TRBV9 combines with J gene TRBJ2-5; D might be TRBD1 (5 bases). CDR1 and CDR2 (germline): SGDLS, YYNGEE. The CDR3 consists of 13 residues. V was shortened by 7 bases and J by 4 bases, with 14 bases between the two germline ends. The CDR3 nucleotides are TGTGCCAGCGGAATGGGGCGGCTAGAGACCCAGTACTTC. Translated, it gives CASGMGRLETQYF.

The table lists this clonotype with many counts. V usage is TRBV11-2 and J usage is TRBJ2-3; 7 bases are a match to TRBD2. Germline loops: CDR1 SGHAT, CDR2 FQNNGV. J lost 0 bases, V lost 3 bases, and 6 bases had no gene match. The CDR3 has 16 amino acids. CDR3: CASSLNAGESTDTQYF. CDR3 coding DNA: TGTGCCAGCAGCTTGAACGCGGGAGAAAGCACAGATACGCAGTATTTT.

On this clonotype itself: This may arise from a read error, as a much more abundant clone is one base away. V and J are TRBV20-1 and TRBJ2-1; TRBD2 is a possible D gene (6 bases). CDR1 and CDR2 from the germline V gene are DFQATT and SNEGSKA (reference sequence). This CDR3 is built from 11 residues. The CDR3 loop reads CSPYSGNEKFF. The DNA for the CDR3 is TGCAGTCCCTATAGCGGCAATGAGAAGTTCTTC.

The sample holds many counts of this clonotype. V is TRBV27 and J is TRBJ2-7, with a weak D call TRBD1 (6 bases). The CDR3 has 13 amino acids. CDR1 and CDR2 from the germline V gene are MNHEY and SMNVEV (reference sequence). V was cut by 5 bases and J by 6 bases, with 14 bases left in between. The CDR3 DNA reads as TGTGCCAGCAGTGTGGCTGGACAGTCCGAGCAGTACTTC. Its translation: CASSVAGQSEQYF.

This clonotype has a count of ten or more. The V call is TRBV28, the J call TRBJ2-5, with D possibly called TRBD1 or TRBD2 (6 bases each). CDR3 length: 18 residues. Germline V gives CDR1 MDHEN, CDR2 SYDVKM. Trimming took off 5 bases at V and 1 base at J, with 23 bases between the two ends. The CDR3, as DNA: TGTGCCAGCAGTGGACCAGGGCGTGGGGGGCGACCCCAAGAGACCCAGTACTTC. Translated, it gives CASSGPGRGGRPQETQYF.

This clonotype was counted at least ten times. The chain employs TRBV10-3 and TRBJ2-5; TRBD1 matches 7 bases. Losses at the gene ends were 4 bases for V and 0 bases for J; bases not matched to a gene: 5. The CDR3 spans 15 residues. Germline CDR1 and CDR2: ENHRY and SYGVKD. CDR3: CAISGTGRYQETQYF. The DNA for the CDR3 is TGTGCCATCAGTGGGACAGGCCGATACCAAGAGACCCAGTACTTC.

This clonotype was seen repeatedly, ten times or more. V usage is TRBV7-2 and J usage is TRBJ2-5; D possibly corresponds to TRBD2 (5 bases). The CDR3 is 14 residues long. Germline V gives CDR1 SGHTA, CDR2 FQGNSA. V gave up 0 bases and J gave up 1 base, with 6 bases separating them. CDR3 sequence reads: CASSLAGIQETQYF. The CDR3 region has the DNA TGTGCCAGCAGCTTAGCCGGGATCCAAGAGACCCAGTACTTC.

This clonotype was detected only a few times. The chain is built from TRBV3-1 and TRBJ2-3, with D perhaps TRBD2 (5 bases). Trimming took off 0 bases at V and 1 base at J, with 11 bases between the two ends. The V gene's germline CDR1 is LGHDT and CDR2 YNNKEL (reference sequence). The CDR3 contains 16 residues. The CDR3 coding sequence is TGTGCCAGCAGCCAAGATAAGCTGGGAGGCACAGATACGCAGTATTTT. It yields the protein CASSQDKLGGTDTQYF.

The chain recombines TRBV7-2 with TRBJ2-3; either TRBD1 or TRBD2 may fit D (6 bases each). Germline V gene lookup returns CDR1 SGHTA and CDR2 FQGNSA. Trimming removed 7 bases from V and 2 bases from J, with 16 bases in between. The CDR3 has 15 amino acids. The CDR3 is CASIPGAGTTDTQYF. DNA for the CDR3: TGTGCCAGCATCCCAGGGGCGGGGACCACAGATACGCAGTATTTT.

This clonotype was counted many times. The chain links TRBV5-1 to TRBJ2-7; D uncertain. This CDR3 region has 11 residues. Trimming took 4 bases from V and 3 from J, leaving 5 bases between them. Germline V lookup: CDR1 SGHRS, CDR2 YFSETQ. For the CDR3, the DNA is TGCGCCAGCAGCAATTACTACGAGCAGTACTTC. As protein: CASSNYYEQYF.